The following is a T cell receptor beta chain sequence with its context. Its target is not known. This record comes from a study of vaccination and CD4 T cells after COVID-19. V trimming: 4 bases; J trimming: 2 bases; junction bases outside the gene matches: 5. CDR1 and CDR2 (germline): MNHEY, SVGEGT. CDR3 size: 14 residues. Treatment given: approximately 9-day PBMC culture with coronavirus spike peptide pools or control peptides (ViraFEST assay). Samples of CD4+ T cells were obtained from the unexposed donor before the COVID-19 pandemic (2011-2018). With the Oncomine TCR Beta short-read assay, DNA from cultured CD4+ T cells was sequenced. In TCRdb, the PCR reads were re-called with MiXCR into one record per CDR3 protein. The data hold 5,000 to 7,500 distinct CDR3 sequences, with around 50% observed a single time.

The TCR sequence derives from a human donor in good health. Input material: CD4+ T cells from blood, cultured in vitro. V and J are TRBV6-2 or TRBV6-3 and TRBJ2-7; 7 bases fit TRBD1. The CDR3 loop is CASSLRQGAYEQYF. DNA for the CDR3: TGTGCCAGCAGTTTACGACAGGGCGCCTACGAGCAGTACTTC.